A single sample gave rise to the 11 T cell receptor beta chains below, sequenced in a study of T cells in localized non-small cell lung cancer. This table comes from immunoSEQ multiplex PCR, and its TCRdb copy is limited to in-frame clones, with some not included. The sample includes 86,000 or so clones, 84% seen only once; the top ten take under 3.5%. Sequences were derived from peripheral blood, sampled before any cancer treatment. Receptors were obtained from a man aged 35 to 69 with stage I lung adenocarcinoma.

This chain uses TRBV21-1 with TRBJ1-5. TRBV21-1 is a pseudogene locus. The CDR3 is 17 amino acids. The CDR3 reads CASSKAGRRYSNQPQHF. The CDR3, as DNA: TGTGCCAGCAGCAAAGCTGGCAGGAGGTATAGCAATCAGCCCCAGCATTTT.

This clone has just one count. The chain carries TRBV5-1 and TRBJ2-7; D might be TRBD1 (6 bases). The CDR3 contains 13 residues. The germline V gene encodes CDR1 SGHRS and CDR2 YFSETQ. The V end was cut by 4 bases, the J end by 7 bases, with 15 bases between. CDR3 amino acids: CASSALTGGEQYF. The DNA of the CDR3 is TGCGCCAGCAGCGCCCTGACAGGCGGGGAGCAGTACTTC.

Remarks on this clone: This specimen includes other DNA sequences encoding the same CDR3. V usage is TRBV6-5 and J usage is TRBJ2-7; possible D gene TRBD1, 5 bases. V lost 9 bases and J 3 bases, leaving 9 bases between the germline ends. Germline V gene data show CDR1 as MNHEY and CDR2 as SVGAGI. This CDR3 region has 11 residues. The CDR3 loop is CASSTGYEQYF. In DNA, the CDR3 is TGTGCCAGTTCAACAGGCTACGAGCAGTACTTC.

J is TRBJ2-1 and V is TRBV5-1, with D tentatively TRBD2 (5 bases). The CDR3 sequence is 16 residues long. V lost 1 base, J lost 4 bases, and 15 bases lay in between. Per germline, CDR1 SGHRS and CDR2 YFSETQ. The CDR3 protein is CASSLTSDSLYNEQFF. CDR3 bases: TGCGCCAGCAGCTTGACATCGGACTCACTATACAATGAGCAGTTCTTC.

The CDR3 DNA follows: TGTGCCAGCAGCTTACTGCGGGTTACCTCCTATGGCTACACCTTC. Protein product: CASSLLRVTSYGYTF. The V call is TRBV7-2, the J call TRBJ1-2; no firm D call. V lost 2 bases and J 4 bases, leaving 14 bases between the germline ends. The CDR3 runs 15 residues. Germline V gene sequence: CDR1 SGHTA, CDR2 FQGNSA.

V usage is TRBV5-1 and J usage is TRBJ2-1; 8 nucleotides agree with TRBD1. V dropped 2 bases and J dropped 7; count of bases not matched to a gene: 14. This CDR3 spans 17 amino acids. The germline gives CDR1 SGHRS, CDR2 YFSETQ. The CDR3 coding sequence is TGCGCCAGCAGCTTACGGCGGGCGACAGGGGCCAAGAATGAGCAGTTCTTC. Protein product: CASSLRRATGAKNEQFF.

The chain recombines TRBV27 with TRBJ2-1; tentatively, D is TRBD1 or TRBD2 (7 bases each). Germline lookup yields CDR1 MNHEY and CDR2 SMNVEV (reference sequence). The V and J ends lost 6 bases and 4 bases respectively, with 16 bases between them. The CDR3 runs 15 residues. The CDR3: CASSLDREGYNEQFF. The CDR3 DNA reads TGTGCCAGCAGCCTTGACAGGGAGGGGTACAATGAGCAGTTCTTC.

The chain carries TRBV7-3 and TRBJ1-1; 7 bases match TRBD1. V lost 6 bases, J lost 4 bases, and 8 bases stayed unmatched. This CDR3 contains 14 residues. Germline V gene lookup returns CDR1 SGHTA and CDR2 FQGTGA. CDR3 sequence (DNA): TGTGCCAGCAGTCCAGGGGGAAGGAGCACTGAAGCTTTCTTT. Amino acids: CASSPGGRSTEAFF.

This rearrangement joins TRBV2 to TRBJ1-6, with TRBD1 matching over 7 bases. This CDR3 region has 13 residues. Germline-derived CDR1 and CDR2 are SNHLY and FYNNEI. The V segment lost 8 bases and the J segment 6 bases; nucleotides outside the gene matches: 4. CDR3 sequence (DNA): TGTGCCAGCCGGGACAGTCGTAATTCACCCCTCCACTTT. This encodes CASRDSRNSPLHF. The full variable domain, completed using reference TRBV2 and TRBJ1-6, is EPEVTQTPSHQVTQMGQEVILRCVPISNHLYFYWYRQILGQKVEFLVSFYNNEISEKSEIFDDQFSVERPDGSNFTLKIRSTKLEDSAMYFCASRDSRNSPLHFGNGTRLTVT.

J is TRBJ2-7 and V is TRBV25-1; D may be TRBD1 (6 bases). V was cut by 0 bases and J by 1 base, with 13 bases left in between. The CDR3 is made up of 16 amino acids. Germline V gene lookup returns CDR1 MGHDK and CDR2 SYGVNS. In DNA, the CDR3 is TGTGCCAGCAGTGAATATACAGGGTTGGGGTCCTACGAGCAGTACTTC. This encodes CASSEYTGLGSYEQYF.

The rearrangement links TRBV23-1 to TRBJ1-1, with D possibly TRBD1 on 6 matching bases. TRBV23-1 is an ORF for which the function is uncertain. V was pared by 4 bases and J by 4 bases, with 13 bases between. CDR3 length: 14 amino acids. CDR3 residues: CASSRQGRSTEAFF. The DNA for the CDR3 is TGCGCCAGCAGTCGTCAGGGGAGGAGCACTGAAGCTTTCTTT.